This T cell receptor (beta chain) came from a study of blood T cells in healthy people across ages. Study as a whole: Template-switching capture recovered about one barcoded beta molecule per two T cells.

Broader study findings: The fall in TCR beta diversity per million T cells was roughly linear with age.

After removal of 8 bases from V and 9 bases from J, the junction contained 17 bases not matched to a gene. The CDR3 spans 15 residues. Primed by a sample-barcoded 5' primer and a J-beta primer mix, a second PCR proceeded for about 6 to 12 cycles. Using its own MiXCR run on the 5' RACE reads, TCRdb lists one record per CDR3 protein. The table has hundreds of thousands of distinct CDR3 sequences, less than 40% seen once. A note on this clonotype: The antigen is undetermined.

The sequencing sample was made of blood. This chain uses TRBV12-3 or TRBV12-4 with TRBJ2-3, with TRBD1 matching over 7 bases. The clonotype originates from a woman of 80 years or more in good health. This CDR3 reads CASHSGTEDGRTQYF. In nucleotides, the CDR3 is TGTGCCAGCCATTCCGGGACAGAGGACGGACGGACGCAGTATTTT.